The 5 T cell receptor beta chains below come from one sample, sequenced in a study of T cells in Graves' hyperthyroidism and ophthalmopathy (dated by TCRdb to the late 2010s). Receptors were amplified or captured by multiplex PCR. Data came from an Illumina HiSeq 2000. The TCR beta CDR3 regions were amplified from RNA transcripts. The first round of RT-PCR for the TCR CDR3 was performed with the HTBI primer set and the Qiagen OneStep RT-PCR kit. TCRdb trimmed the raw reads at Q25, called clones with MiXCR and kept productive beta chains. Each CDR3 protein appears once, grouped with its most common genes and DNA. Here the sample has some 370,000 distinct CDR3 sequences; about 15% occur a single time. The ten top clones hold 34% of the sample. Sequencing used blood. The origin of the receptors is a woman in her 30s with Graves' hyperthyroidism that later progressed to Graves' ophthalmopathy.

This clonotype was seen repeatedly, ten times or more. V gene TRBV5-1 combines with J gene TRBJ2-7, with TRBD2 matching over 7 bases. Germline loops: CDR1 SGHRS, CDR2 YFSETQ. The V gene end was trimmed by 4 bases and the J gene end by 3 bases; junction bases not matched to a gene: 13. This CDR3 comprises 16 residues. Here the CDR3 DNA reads TGCGCCAGCAGCCCCGGGACTATCTCATCTGGCTACGAGCAGTACTTC. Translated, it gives CASSPGTISSGYEQYF.

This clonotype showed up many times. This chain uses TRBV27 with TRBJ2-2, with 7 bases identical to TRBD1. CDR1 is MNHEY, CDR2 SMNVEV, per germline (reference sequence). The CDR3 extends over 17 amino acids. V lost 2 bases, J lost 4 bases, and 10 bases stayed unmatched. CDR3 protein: CASSLIRGLGSTGELFF. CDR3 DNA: TGTGCCAGCAGTTTAATTAGGGGGCTTGGGAGCACCGGGGAGCTGTTTTTT.

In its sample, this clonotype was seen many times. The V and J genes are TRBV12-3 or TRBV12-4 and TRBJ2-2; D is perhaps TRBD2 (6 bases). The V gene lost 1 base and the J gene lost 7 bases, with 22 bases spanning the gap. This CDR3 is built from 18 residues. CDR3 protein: CASSLDIGGLLGGGELFF. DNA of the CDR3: TGTGCCAGCAGTTTAGATATCGGGGGACTTTTAGGAGGCGGGGAGCTGTTTTTT.

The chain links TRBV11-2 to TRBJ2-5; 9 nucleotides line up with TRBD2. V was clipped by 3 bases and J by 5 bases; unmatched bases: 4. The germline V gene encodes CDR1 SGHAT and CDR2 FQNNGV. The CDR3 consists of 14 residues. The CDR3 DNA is TGTGCCAGCAGCTTCCCCGGGACTAGCGAGACCCAGTACTTC. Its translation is CASSFPGTSETQYF.

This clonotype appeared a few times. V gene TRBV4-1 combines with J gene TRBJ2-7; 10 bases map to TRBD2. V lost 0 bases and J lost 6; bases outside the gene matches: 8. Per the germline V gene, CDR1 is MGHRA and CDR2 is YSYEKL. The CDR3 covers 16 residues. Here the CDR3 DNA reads TGCGCCAGCAGCCAAGACCCGGGACTAGCGCCGGGCGAGCAGTACTTC. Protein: CASSQDPGLAPGEQYF.